This entry describes one T cell receptor beta chain. No antigen is known for it. Some clones are missing from TCRdb's copy, which holds only in-frame ones; the method was immunoSEQ multiplex PCR. The data show 13,000 to 15,000 clones, approximately 80% seen once. Germline V CDR1 and CDR2: LNHDA, SQIVND (reference sequence). This CDR3 region has 13 residues. The V end was cut by 5 bases, the J end by 1 base, with 9 bases between. This sample was included in a study of EBV T-cell therapy then PD-1 blockade in nasopharyngeal carcinoma. Sample treatment: AdE1-LMPpoly-expanded autologous EBV-specific T-cell therapy followed by anti-PD-1 nivolumab.

The clonotype comes from a man between 35 and 55 years old with nasopharyngeal carcinoma. V is TRBV19 and J is TRBJ2-7, with D perhaps being TRBD1 or TRBD2 (5 bases each). Sequencing was performed on CD8+ T cells from blood, taken at roughly day 99 from a patient whose treatment included autologous EBV-specific T cells and nivolumab. This CDR3 reads CASSSGPSYEQYF. CDR3 in DNA: TGTGCCAGTAGTTCGGGACCATCCTACGAGCAGTACTTC.